The 21 T cell receptor beta chains given below trace back to one sample, sequenced in a study of blood T cell repertoires in COVID-19. This table comes from immunoSEQ multiplex PCR, and its TCRdb copy is limited to in-frame clones, with some not included. Of about 280,000 clones listed, approximately 90% are singletons. Sequenced sample: peripheral blood. Receptors were obtained from a woman aged 25 to 39 with active or convalescent COVID-19.

The chain employs TRBV7-2 and TRBJ2-2, with 7 bases that match TRBD2. The CDR3 length is 18 residues. In germline, CDR1 is SGHTA, CDR2 FQGNSA. J lost 2 bases, V lost 5 bases, and 14 bases had no gene match. The CDR3 nucleotides are TGTGCCAGCAGCGTAGAAATTCTAGCGGAGATAAACACCGGGGAGCTGTTTTTT. Its protein product is CASSVEILAEINTGELFF. Supplemented by reference TRBV7-2 and TRBJ2-2, the full variable domain reads GAGVSQSPSNKVTEKGKDVELRCDPISGHTALYWYRQSLGQGLEFLIYFQGNSAPDKSGLPSDRFSAERTGGSVSTLTIQRTQQEDSAVYLCASSVEILAEINTGELFFGEGSRLTVL.

The chain links TRBV29-1 to TRBJ2-1; 12 bases match TRBD2. CDR1 is SQVTM, CDR2 ANQGSEA, per germline. Unmatched junction bases numbered 5, after V lost 7 bases and J lost 13 bases. This CDR3 spans 11 amino acids. CDR3 nucleotide sequence: TGCAGCGCCAGGACTAGCGGGGTTCAGTTCTTC. Its translation: CSARTSGVQFF.

The J gene is TRBJ1-4, the V gene TRBV27; maybe TRBD1 (5 bases). The CDR3 consists of 14 residues. CDR1 MNHEY and CDR2 SMNVEV come from the germline V gene (reference sequence). The V and J ends lost 0 bases and 3 bases respectively, with 5 bases between them. The CDR3 loop reads CASSLSRANEKLFF. In DNA form, the CDR3 reads TGTGCCAGCAGTTTATCCAGGGCTAATGAAAAACTGTTTTTT.

The chain combines TRBV4-3 with TRBJ2-3; D may be TRBD1 (6 bases). V was trimmed by 3 bases and J by 4 bases, leaving 14 bases between them. Looked up from germline, CDR1 is LGHNA and CDR2 is YSLEER. The CDR3 contains 15 residues. The CDR3 nucleotides are TGCGCCAGCAGCCAGTACTCGAAGGGGGCAGATACGCAGTATTTT. It translates to CASSQYSKGADTQYF.

This clone came up once. The chain recombines TRBV7-2 with TRBJ1-5; D not certain. Germline CDR1 is SGHTA and CDR2 is FQGNSA. The germline V and J ends were trimmed by 2 bases and 7 bases, with 6 bases remaining between them. This CDR3 has 12 amino acids. CDR3 nucleotides: TGTGCCAGCAGCTTACTCGGGCAGCCCCAGCATTTT. Translated, it gives CASSLLGQPQHF.

J is TRBJ1-1 and V is TRBV6-1, with 8 nucleotides matching TRBD1. The germline gives CDR1 MNHNS, CDR2 SASEGT. The CDR3 is 16 amino acids. V was pared by 4 bases and J by 0 bases, with 7 bases of the junction left unmatched. The CDR3 region has the DNA TGTGCCAGCAGTGGCCGACAGGGGATCATGAACACTGAAGCTTTCTTT. This gives the protein CASSGRQGIMNTEAFF.

The gene calls are TRBV2 and TRBJ2-7, with 8 positions matching TRBD1. Trimming removed 1 base from V and 0 bases from J; junction bases left unmatched: 2. CDR3 length: 15 amino acids. Germline loops: CDR1 SNHLY, CDR2 FYNNEI. In DNA, the CDR3 is TGTGCCAGCAGTGAAGGGACAGGGATCTCCTACGAGCAGTACTTC. It encodes CASSEGTGISYEQYF.

This sequence joins TRBV5-1 and TRBJ1-3; unclear D gene. The CDR3 loop spans 13 amino acids. Germline V gene lookup returns CDR1 SGHRS and CDR2 YFSETQ. Trimming removed 0 bases at V and 9 bases at J, with 10 bases between. The CDR3 DNA reads TGCGCCAGCAGCTTGGCCCCCCCAGGCACCATATATTTT. Translating gives CASSLAPPGTIYF.

V gene TRBV30 combines with J gene TRBJ1-1; 9 bases map to TRBD1. Germline CDR1 GTSNPN, CDR2 SVGIG (reference sequence). The junction had 11 bases not matched to a gene; V was cut back by 4 bases and J by 2 bases. The CDR3 has 16 amino acids. CDR3 bases: TGTGCCTGGATTCTATTACCGGGACAGGGTAACACTGAAGCTTTCTTT. Protein: CAWILLPGQGNTEAFF. Filled out from reference TRBV30 and TRBJ1-1, the complete variable domain reads SQTIHQWPATLVQPVGSPLSLECTVEGTSNPNLYWYRQAAGRGLQLLFYSVGIGQISSEVPQNLSASRPQDRQFILSSKKLLLSDSGFYLCAWILLPGQGNTEAFFGQGTRLTVV.

This chain connects TRBV27 to TRBJ1-6; D is undetermined. V lost 2 bases to trimming and J lost 11 bases, with 13 bases between them. CDR3 length: 14 amino acids. Germline CDR1 MNHEY, CDR2 SMNVEV (reference sequence). The CDR3 sequence is CASSLASQRPPLHF. The CDR3 DNA follows: TGTGCCAGCAGTTTAGCTAGTCAAAGGCCACCCCTCCACTTT.

This chain links TRBV6-2 or TRBV6-3 with TRBJ1-1; no reliable D call. CDR1 and CDR2 (germline): MNHEY, SVGEGT. This CDR3 comprises 14 residues. V lost 0 bases to trimming and J lost 0 bases, with 5 bases between them. The CDR3 DNA sequence: TGTGCCAGCAGTTACTCGACACTGAACACTGAAGCTTTCTTT. It specifies CASSYSTLNTEAFF.

This clone has only one observation. The chain employs TRBV7-2 and TRBJ2-1, with TRBD1 matching over 7 bases. J lost 3 bases, V lost 5 bases, and 7 bases had no gene match. This CDR3 has 15 residues. CDR1 is SGHTA and CDR2 is FQGNSA in the germline V gene. CDR3 DNA sequence: TGTGCCAGCAGCACACCGGGACAGTTCTACAATGAGCAGTTCTTC. Its translation is CASSTPGQFYNEQFF.

With respect to this clone: Other DNA sequences of this sample code for an identical CDR3. The chain has TRBV9 and TRBJ1-5; 7 bases are a match to TRBD1. Germline V gene data show CDR1 as SGDLS and CDR2 as YYNGEE. The CDR3 runs 14 residues. The ends lost 3 bases at V and 3 bases at J; junction bases unmatched: 3. The CDR3 is CASSGGQTNQPQHF. The CDR3 DNA follows: TGTGCCAGCAGCGGGGGACAGACCAATCAGCCCCAGCATTTT.

The chain recombines TRBV6-2 or TRBV6-3 with TRBJ2-2; 8 bases agree with TRBD1. This CDR3 spans 15 amino acids. V trimming: 4 bases; J trimming: 3 bases; junction bases outside the gene matches: 4. Germline CDR1 reads MNHEY; CDR2 reads SVGEGT. CDR3 bases: TGTGCCAGCAGTTTGACAGGGGCGGACACCGGGGAGCTGTTTTTT. Encoded protein: CASSLTGADTGELFF.

The gene calls are TRBV6-5 and TRBJ1-2, with D maybe TRBD1 (5 bases). CDR3 length: 15 amino acids. Trimming removed 6 bases at V and 4 bases at J, with 18 bases between. Looked up from germline, CDR1 is MNHEY and CDR2 is SVGAGI. The CDR3 nucleotides are TGTGCCAGCAGGCCCAGGGTCGGAATCCCCTATGGCTACACCTTC. Protein product: CASRPRVGIPYGYTF.

The chain combines TRBV30 with TRBJ1-4; D uncertain. Trimming shortened V by 4 bases and J by 2 bases, and 5 bases separated the two germline ends. The CDR3 contains 12 residues. Germline CDR1 and CDR2: GTSNPN and SVGIG (reference sequence). CDR3 residues: CAWTRTNEKLFF. In DNA form, the CDR3 reads TGTGCCTGGACACGGACTAATGAAAAACTGTTTTTT.

The chain couples TRBV5-1 to TRBJ2-7, with 7 nucleotides matching TRBD1. The length of the CDR3 is 15 residues. Germline lookup yields CDR1 SGHRS and CDR2 YFSETQ. V gave up 3 bases and J gave up 2 bases; unmatched junction bases: 8. This chain's CDR3 is CASSSVPTGAYEQYF. The CDR3 coding sequence is TGCGCCAGCAGCTCAGTTCCTACAGGGGCCTACGAGCAGTACTTC.

The V call is TRBV27, the J call TRBJ1-2, with a possible D match to TRBD1 (5 bases). Trimming cost V 2 bases and J 8 bases, with 9 bases left between them. Germline V CDR1 and CDR2: MNHEY, SMNVEV (reference sequence). CDR3 size: 12 residues. The CDR3 DNA sequence: TGTGCCAGCAGTTTAGGGGGAGGCGGCTACACCTTC. Translation gives CASSLGGGGYTF.

V gene TRBV9 combines with J gene TRBJ1-2; 8 nucleotides agree with TRBD1. Germline V gene data show CDR1 as SGDLS and CDR2 as YYNGEE. The CDR3 has 15 amino acids. The V segment lost 0 bases and the J segment 9 bases; nucleotides outside the gene matches: 10. The CDR3 DNA reads TGTGCCAGCAGCGTAGCAGGGAGGACAGGGAGCCGCTACACCTTC. Amino acid sequence: CASSVAGRTGSRYTF.

This clone has only one observation. This chain uses TRBV7-9 with TRBJ2-5, with TRBD2 matching over 7 bases. The germline CDR1 and CDR2 sequences are SEHNR and FQNEAQ (reference sequence). V lost 0 bases to trimming and J lost 5 bases; unmatched junction nucleotides: 6. This CDR3 comprises 15 residues. CDR3 residues: CASSLAMAGVETQYF. The DNA of the CDR3 is TGTGCCAGCAGCTTAGCAATGGCGGGGGTGGAGACCCAGTACTTC.

The chain employs TRBV12-3 or TRBV12-4 and TRBJ2-7; 7 positions match TRBD2. With V trimmed by 8 bases and J by 2 bases, 0 bases remained unmatched. The CDR3 contains 11 residues. The CDR3 nucleotides are TGTGCCAGCGGGGGGGCCTACGAGCAGTACTTC. Translation: CASGGAYEQYF.